This paragraph reports one TCR beta chain. Germline CDR1 reads SQVTM; CDR2 reads ANQGSEA. There are 13 residues in the CDR3. Germline trimming cut 4 bases from V and 4 bases from J; bases unmatched to any gene: 5. The source of the sample is a study of CD8+ T cells in alopecia areata. The sequencing template was cDNA reverse transcribed from extracted RNA. The protocol was immunoSEQ multiplex PCR, while the TCRdb copy is restricted to in-frame clones and leaves out a portion. The table includes under 85,000 clones, about half detected once. This TCR came from a human donor with alopecia areata. Specimen: CD8+ T cells sorted from blood, collected at week 0. The J gene is TRBJ1-1, the V gene TRBV29-1, with TRBD1 matching over 8 bases. Here the CDR3 reads CSVVETGATEAFF. CDR3 nucleotides: TGCAGCGTTGTGGAGACAGGGGCCACTGAAGCTTTCTTT.